This T cell receptor (beta chain) comes out of a study of beta chain features in type 1 diabetes. Findings and limits, study-wide: When VDJ junctions were examined, type 1 diabetes patients showed fewer insertions and more deletions.

Trimming took 6 bases from V and 5 from J; bases not matched to a gene: 8. CDR3 length: 15 amino acids. Germline V gives CDR1 SQVTM, CDR2 ANQGSEA. Donors contributed one heparinised blood draw apiece, averaging about 110 mL. Sequencing targeted expressed TCRB transcripts, as all isolated RNA had been reverse transcribed. Repertoires were generated with immunoSEQ multiplex PCR, while TCRdb's copy carries only in-frame clones and drops some. The table records roughly 380,000 clones, roughly a fifth of them present only once. This clone was detected once. Its specificity is not known. The sequence derives from a young woman in good health. The sample consisted of naive CD4+ T cells from blood. This rearrangement joins TRBV29-1 to TRBJ2-3; 13 bases line up with TRBD2. CDR3 sequence: CSVPTSGGPGDTQYF. The CDR3, as DNA: TGCAGCGTGCCGACTAGCGGGGGGCCGGGAGATACGCAGTATTTT.